One T cell receptor (beta chain) is described in this entry. The PCR ran on 60 Vbeta and 13 Jbeta primers. Data came from immunoSEQ multiplex PCR; TCRdb stores just in-frame clones and leaves some out. The sample records around 150,000 clones, 73% being singletons. The sample comes from a study of cytomegalovirus exposure and HLA in healthy donors. CDR1 SGHRS and CDR2 YFSETQ come from the germline V gene. CDR3 length: 15 amino acids. V lost 4 bases, J lost 8 bases, and 10 bases stayed unmatched. The sequencing sample was made of PBMCs. J is TRBJ2-1 and V is TRBV5-1; TRBD1 aligns across 9 bases. This clonotype originated in a human donor in good health. CDR3 in DNA: TGCGCCAGCAGCCATTGGACAGGGGCTGGCGATGAGCAGTTCTTC. This translates into CASSHWTGAGDEQFF.